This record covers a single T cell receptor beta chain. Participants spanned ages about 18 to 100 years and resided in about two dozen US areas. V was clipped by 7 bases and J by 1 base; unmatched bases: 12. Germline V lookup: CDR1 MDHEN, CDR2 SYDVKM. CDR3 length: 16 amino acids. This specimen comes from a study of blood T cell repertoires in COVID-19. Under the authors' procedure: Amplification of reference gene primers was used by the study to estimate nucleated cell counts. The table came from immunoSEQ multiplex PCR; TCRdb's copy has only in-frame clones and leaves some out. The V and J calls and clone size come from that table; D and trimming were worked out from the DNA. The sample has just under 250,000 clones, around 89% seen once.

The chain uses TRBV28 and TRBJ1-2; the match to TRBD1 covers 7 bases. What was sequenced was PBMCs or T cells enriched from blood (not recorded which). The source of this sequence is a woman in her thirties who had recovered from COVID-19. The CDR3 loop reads CASTEIVGQRNYGYTF. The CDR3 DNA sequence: TGTGCCAGCACCGAAATCGTGGGACAGCGTAACTATGGCTACACCTTC.